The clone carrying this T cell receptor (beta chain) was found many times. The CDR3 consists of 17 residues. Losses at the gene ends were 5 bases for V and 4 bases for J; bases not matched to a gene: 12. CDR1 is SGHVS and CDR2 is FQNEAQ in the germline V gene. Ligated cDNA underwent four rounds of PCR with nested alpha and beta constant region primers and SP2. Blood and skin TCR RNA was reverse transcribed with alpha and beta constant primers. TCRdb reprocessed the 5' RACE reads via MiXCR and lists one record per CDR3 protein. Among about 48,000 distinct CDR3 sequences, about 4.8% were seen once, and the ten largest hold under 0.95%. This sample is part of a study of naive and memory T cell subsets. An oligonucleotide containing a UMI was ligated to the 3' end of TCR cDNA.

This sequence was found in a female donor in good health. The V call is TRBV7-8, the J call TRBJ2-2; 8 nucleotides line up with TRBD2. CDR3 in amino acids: CASSPRAGARSTGELFF. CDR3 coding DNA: TGTGCCAGCAGCCCCAGAGCGGGGGCCCGGAGCACCGGGGAGCTGTTTTTT. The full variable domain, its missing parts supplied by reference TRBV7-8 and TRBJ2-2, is GAGVSQSPRYKVAKRGQDVALRCDPISGHVSLFWYQQALGQGPEFLTYFQNEAQLDKSGLPSDRFFAERPEGSVSTLKIQRTQQEDSAVYLCASSPRAGARSTGELFFGEGSRLTVL.